Below are 9 T cell receptor beta chains sequenced from a single sample in a study of T cell repertoires in cytomegalovirus infection. TCRdb processed the reads anew with MiXCR; each CDR3 protein has one entry. The sample lists just over 150,000 distinct CDR3 sequences, roughly a quarter occurring once. Sequenced material: PBMCs. The receptors derive from a human donor in good health (CMV status not recorded). Some clones in this sample may be carry-over from other donors' samples.

This CDR3 reads CASSEVAIHTDTQYF. The DNA for the CDR3 is TGTGCCAGCAGTGAGGTTGCTATTCACACAGATACGCAGTATTTT. The rearrangement joins TRBV2 to TRBJ2-3; D gene uncertain. Looked up from germline, CDR1 is SNHLY and CDR2 is FYNNEI. Trimming cost V 3 bases and J 2 bases, with 12 bases left between them. This CDR3 is 15 amino acids long. Full variable domain (outside the CDR3, taken from reference TRBV2 and TRBJ2-3): EPEVTQTPSHQVTQMGQEVILRCVPISNHLYFYWYRQILGQKVEFLVSFYNNEISEKSEIFDDQFSVERPDGSNFTLKIRSTKLEDSAMYFCASSEVAIHTDTQYFGPGTRLTVL.

At least ten counts were recorded for this clonotype. V is TRBV28 and J is TRBJ2-3; D unresolved. Germline CDR1 MDHEN, CDR2 SYDVKM. CDR3 length: 15 residues. Trimming shortened V by 6 bases and J by 0 bases, and 13 bases separated the two germline ends. This CDR3 is CASRHTRVSTDTQYF. The CDR3 DNA reads as TGTGCCAGCAGACACACCCGAGTGAGCACAGATACGCAGTATTTT.

V gene TRBV5-1 combines with J gene TRBJ1-2; a weak D match, TRBD1 (5 bases). Germline V lookup: CDR1 SGHRS, CDR2 YFSETQ. The CDR3 has 14 amino acids. V was trimmed by 2 bases and J by 2 bases, leaving 10 bases between them. CDR3 nucleotide sequence: TGCGCCAGCAGCTTAGCCAACAGGAACTATGGCTACACCTTC. Translated, it gives CASSLANRNYGYTF.

CDR3 sequence (DNA): TGTGCCAGCAGTAGGGCAGGGAACGAAGCTAACTATGGCTACACCTTC. The encoded protein is CASSRAGNEANYGYTF. The chain joins TRBV25-1 to TRBJ1-2; D may be TRBD1 (5 bases). V lost 5 bases and J 0 bases, leaving 16 bases between the germline ends. Per the germline V gene, CDR1 is MGHDK and CDR2 is SYGVNS. This CDR3 is 16 amino acids long.

The chain carries TRBV28 and TRBJ2-3, with D possibly matching TRBD2 (6 bases). CDR1 MDHEN and CDR2 SYDVKM come from the germline V gene. The CDR3 length is 14 residues. Trimming took 4 bases from V and 2 from J, leaving 10 bases between them. CDR3 protein: CASSSAGLTDTQYF. In DNA form, the CDR3 reads TGTGCCAGCAGTTCGGCGGGGCTCACAGATACGCAGTATTTT. Combining the CDR3 with reference TRBV28 and TRBJ2-3 gives the whole variable domain DVKVTQSSRYLVKRTGEKVFLECVQDMDHENMFWYRQDPGLGLRLIYFSYDVKMKEKGDIPEGYSVSREKKERFSLILESASTNQTSMYLCASSSAGLTDTQYFGPGTRLTVL.

At least ten counts were recorded for this clonotype. The genes are TRBV7-6 and TRBJ1-2; 7 bases are shared with TRBD1. The CDR3 length is 15 residues. Germline V gene sequence: CDR1 SGHVS, CDR2 FNYEAQ. V shed 2 bases, J shed 7 bases, and the junction held 10 bases outside the gene matches. CDR3 sequence reads: CASSLSPQGNGGYTF. In DNA, the CDR3 is TGTGCCAGCAGCTTATCCCCACAGGGGAACGGTGGCTACACCTTC.

Points on this clonotype: This may be a read error: a much more frequent sequence differs by one nucleotide. The chain carries TRBV7-2 and TRBJ2-2, with a weak D call TRBD2 (6 bases). In germline, CDR1 is SGHTA, CDR2 FQGNSA. Between the trimmed V and J ends, which lost 5 bases and 6 bases, there was a span of 19 bases. This CDR3 has 16 residues. CDR3 DNA: TGTGCCAGCAGCGTATCTCCGGGACTCTCCGCCGGGGAGCTGTTTTTT. Protein sequence: CASSVSPGLSAGELFF.

This sequence joins TRBV5-1 and TRBJ2-7, with unresolved D. The germline gives CDR1 SGHRS, CDR2 YFSETQ. This CDR3 comprises 15 residues. Trimming took off 5 bases at V and 1 base at J, with 16 bases between the two ends. The CDR3 DNA is TGCGCCAGCAGACCCGGAACCCTTCTTTCCTACGAGCAGTACTTC. This gives the protein CASRPGTLLSYEQYF.

V usage is TRBV20-1 and J usage is TRBJ1-5; 7 nucleotides agree with TRBD1. Unmatched junction bases numbered 8, after V lost 5 bases and J lost 7 bases. In germline, CDR1 is DFQATT, CDR2 SNEGSKA (reference sequence). This CDR3 has 13 amino acids. CDR3 region: CSAPTQGGQPQHF. The CDR3 region has the DNA TGCAGTGCTCCAACCCAGGGGGGCCAGCCCCAGCATTTT.